The 16 T cell receptor beta chains below come from one sample, sequenced in a study of blood T cell repertoires in COVID-19. Sequencing used immunoSEQ multiplex PCR; TCRdb keeps in-frame clones, though not all of them. The sample has 300,000 to 450,000 clones, roughly nine tenths seen once. The sequencing input was PBMCs or T cells enriched from blood (not recorded which). The receptor source for this set is a woman younger than 45 who had recovered from COVID-19.

V gene TRBV7-9 combines with J gene TRBJ2-7; D is uncertain. This CDR3 region has 14 residues. Looked up from germline, CDR1 is SEHNR and CDR2 is FQNEAQ (reference sequence). The ends were cut back, 5 bases at V and 2 bases at J, with 13 bases in the middle. As DNA, the CDR3 is TGTGCCAGCAGCCCCGGTGACAATCCCTACGAGCAGTACTTC. Translating gives CASSPGDNPYEQYF.

In its sample, this clone was seen once. The gene calls are TRBV3-1 (or the pseudogene TRBV3-2) and TRBJ2-1; perhaps TRBD2 as D (5 bases). V was trimmed by 4 bases and J by 8 bases, leaving 15 bases between them. Germline CDR1 and CDR2: LGHDT and YNNKEL (reference sequence). The CDR3 is made up of 14 amino acids. In DNA form, the CDR3 reads TGTGCCAGCAGCCTGAATGAAGGAGGATATGAGCAGTTCTTC. The encoded protein is CASSLNEGGYEQFF.

The rearrangement links TRBV28 to TRBJ1-1; D call uncertain. Germline CDR1 and CDR2: MDHEN and SYDVKM. This CDR3 is built from 14 residues. The germline V and J ends were trimmed by 2 bases and 0 bases, with 7 bases remaining between them. The CDR3 is CASSLVRLNTEAFF. The DNA for the CDR3 is TGTGCCAGCAGTTTAGTGCGGTTGAACACTGAAGCTTTCTTT.

V is TRBV28 and J is TRBJ2-7; D may be TRBD1 (6 bases). Trimming stripped 9 bases from V and 2 bases from J, with 14 bases between. The CDR3 runs 13 residues. Germline assignment: CDR1 MDHEN and CDR2 SYDVKM. The CDR3 protein is CASRTRGPYEQYF. DNA for the CDR3: TGTGCCAGTAGGACCAGGGGTCCCTACGAGCAGTACTTC.

This chain connects TRBV9 to TRBJ2-5; 8 positions match TRBD1. The length of the CDR3 is 16 residues. V gave up 0 bases and J gave up 4 bases; unmatched junction bases: 8. CDR1 is SGDLS and CDR2 is YYNGEE in the germline V gene. This chain's CDR3 is CASSVDLGRGRETQYF. CDR3 coding DNA: TGTGCCAGCAGCGTAGACCTCGGCAGGGGGCGAGAGACCCAGTACTTC. The entire variable domain, with the rest obtained from reference TRBV9 and TRBJ2-5, is as follows: DSGVTQTPKHLITATGQRVTLRCSPRSGDLSVYWYQQSLDQGLQFLIQYYNGEERAKGNILERFSAQQFPDLHSELNLSSLELGDSALYFCASSVDLGRGRETQYFGPGTRLLVL.

The rearrangement joins TRBV5-8 to TRBJ1-6; 8 bases match TRBD1. V trimming: 3 bases; J trimming: 9 bases; junction bases outside the gene matches: 5. Germline CDR1 and CDR2: SGHTS and YDEGEE. The CDR3 contains 14 residues. The CDR3 DNA reads as TGTGCCAGCAGCTCCGGGACAGGTATTTCACCCCTCCACTTT. This sequence encodes CASSSGTGISPLHF.

The V and J genes are TRBV3-1 (or the pseudogene TRBV3-2) and TRBJ1-2, with D hard to call. Germline V gene lookup returns CDR1 LGHDT and CDR2 YNNKEL (reference sequence). V dropped 0 bases and J dropped 8 bases, with 7 bases sitting between them. The length of the CDR3 is 12 residues. The CDR3 DNA follows: TGTGCCAGCAGCCAAGACGGAGGGGGCTACACCTTC. Its protein is CASSQDGGGYTF.

J is TRBJ2-3 and V is TRBV19; 12 nucleotides line up with TRBD2. With V trimmed by 5 bases and J by 4 bases, 1 base remained unmatched. The germline CDR1 and CDR2 sequences are LNHDA and SQIVND (reference sequence). The CDR3 runs to 14 residues. In DNA form, the CDR3 reads TGTGCCAGTAGTTCTAGCGGGGGGGCAGATACGCAGTATTTT. It translates to CASSSSGGADTQYF.

V and J are TRBV6-5 and TRBJ2-4; a weak D match, TRBD2 (7 bases). Germline V gene lookup returns CDR1 MNHEY and CDR2 SVGAGI. The CDR3 runs 13 residues. V shed 6 bases and J shed 6 bases, with 12 bases lying between them. The CDR3 reads CASRGRGGNIQYF. CDR3 coding DNA: TGTGCCAGCAGGGGAAGGGGGGGAAACATTCAGTACTTC.

The gene calls are TRBV7-6 and TRBJ2-1; possibly TRBD2 for D (5 bases). V was pared by 1 base and J by 10 bases, with 11 bases between. This CDR3 has 13 residues. Germline V lookup: CDR1 SGHVS, CDR2 FNYEAQ. The chain's CDR3 is CASSLGATGEQFF. CDR3 nucleotide sequence: TGTGCCAGCAGCTTAGGAGCAACGGGGGAGCAGTTCTTC.

The CDR3: CAISESASGGANEQFF. CDR3 DNA sequence: TGTGCCATCAGTGAGTCGGCTAGCGGGGGGGCCAATGAGCAGTTCTTC. This sequence joins TRBV10-3 and TRBJ2-1, with 12 bases matching TRBD2. Germline V gene data show CDR1 as ENHRY and CDR2 as SYGVKD. The CDR3 loop spans 16 amino acids. V trimming: 0 bases; J trimming: 6 bases; junction bases outside the gene matches: 3.

The chain couples TRBV2 to TRBJ1-2; 12 bases map to TRBD1. Germline CDR1 and CDR2: SNHLY and FYNNEI. The CDR3 loop spans 15 amino acids. The V and J ends lost 6 bases and 7 bases, in that order; junction bases with no gene match: 9. CDR3 nucleotides: TGTGCCAGCAGCCTCCGGGGGACAGGGGGCGGTGGCTACACCTTC. It specifies CASSLRGTGGGGYTF.

The gene calls are TRBV5-4 and TRBJ1-3; D is perhaps TRBD1 (6 bases). Trimming cost V 4 bases and J 0 bases, with 17 bases left between them. Germline V lookup: CDR1 SGHNT, CDR2 YYREEE (reference sequence). The length of the CDR3 is 17 residues. The CDR3 bases are TGTGCCAGCAGCGGGGTACAGGGAATGGGCTCTGGAAACACCATATATTTT. Protein: CASSGVQGMGSGNTIYF.

This chain uses TRBV6-4 with TRBJ1-5, with D uncertain. This CDR3 contains 16 residues. Per germline, CDR1 MRHNA and CDR2 SNTAGT. Trimming shortened V by 11 bases and J by 1 base, and 21 bases separated the two germline ends. The CDR3 sequence is CALNCLGRRSNQPQHF. The CDR3, as DNA: TGTGCCCTGAATTGTCTGGGCCGGAGGAGCAATCAGCCCCAGCATTTT.

This chain uses TRBV9 with TRBJ2-2; D not resolved. This CDR3 is 11 amino acids long. Germline V CDR1 and CDR2: SGDLS, YYNGEE. Trimming cost V 7 bases and J 2 bases, with 3 bases left between them. CDR3 residues: CASQNTGELFF. The CDR3 coding sequence is TGTGCCAGCCAAAACACCGGGGAGCTGTTTTTT.

The chain combines TRBV7-2 with TRBJ2-1, with D possibly matching TRBD1 (6 bases). Trimming removed 0 bases from V and 0 bases from J, with 9 bases in between. The CDR3 is 16 residues long. Per germline, CDR1 SGHTA and CDR2 FQGNSA. The CDR3 here is CASSLAGASSYNEQFF. The CDR3 region has the DNA TGTGCCAGCAGCTTAGCGGGGGCTAGCTCCTACAATGAGCAGTTCTTC.